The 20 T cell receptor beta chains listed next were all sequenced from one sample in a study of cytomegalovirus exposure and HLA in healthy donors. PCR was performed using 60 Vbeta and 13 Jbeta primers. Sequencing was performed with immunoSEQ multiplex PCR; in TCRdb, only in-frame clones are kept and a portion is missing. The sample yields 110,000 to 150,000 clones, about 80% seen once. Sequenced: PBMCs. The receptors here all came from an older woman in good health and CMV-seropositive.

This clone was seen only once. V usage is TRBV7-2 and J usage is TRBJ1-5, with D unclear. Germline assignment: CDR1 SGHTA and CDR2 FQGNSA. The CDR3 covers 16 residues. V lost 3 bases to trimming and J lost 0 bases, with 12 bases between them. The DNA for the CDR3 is TGTGCCAGCAGCTTGGCGGGCGCAGGTAGCAATCAGCCCCAGCATTTT. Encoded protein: CASSLAGAGSNQPQHF.

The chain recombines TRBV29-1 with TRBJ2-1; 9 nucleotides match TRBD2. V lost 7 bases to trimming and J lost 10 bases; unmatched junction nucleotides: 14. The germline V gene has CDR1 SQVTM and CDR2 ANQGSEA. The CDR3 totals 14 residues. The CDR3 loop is CSAGSSGSAEEQFF. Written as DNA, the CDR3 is TGCAGCGCGGGGAGTAGCGGGAGTGCTGAAGAGCAGTTCTTC.

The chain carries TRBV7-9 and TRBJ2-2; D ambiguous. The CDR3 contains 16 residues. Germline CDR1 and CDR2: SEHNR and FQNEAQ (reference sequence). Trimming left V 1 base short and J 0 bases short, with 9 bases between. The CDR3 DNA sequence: TGTGCCAGCAGCTTAGGTCTGGCCTCGAACACCGGGGAGCTGTTTTTT. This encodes CASSLGLASNTGELFF.

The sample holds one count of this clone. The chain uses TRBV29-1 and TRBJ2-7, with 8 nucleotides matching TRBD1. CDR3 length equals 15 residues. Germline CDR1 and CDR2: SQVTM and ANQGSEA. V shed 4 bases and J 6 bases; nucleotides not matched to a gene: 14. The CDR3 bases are TGCAGCGTTGTGGGGGGACAGGCCCCGTTAGGCGAGCAGTACTTC. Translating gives CSVVGGQAPLGEQYF.

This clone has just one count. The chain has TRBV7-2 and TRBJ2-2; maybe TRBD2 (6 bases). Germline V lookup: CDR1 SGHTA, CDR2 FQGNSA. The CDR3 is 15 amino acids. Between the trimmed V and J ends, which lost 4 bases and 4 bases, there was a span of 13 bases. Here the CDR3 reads CASSSPKRVTGELFF. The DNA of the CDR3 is TGTGCCAGCAGCTCCCCGAAGCGGGTCACCGGGGAGCTGTTTTTT.

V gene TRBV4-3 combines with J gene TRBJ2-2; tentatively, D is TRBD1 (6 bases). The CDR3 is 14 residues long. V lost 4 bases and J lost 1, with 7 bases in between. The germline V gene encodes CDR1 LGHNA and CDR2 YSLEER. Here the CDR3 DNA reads TGCGCCAGCAGCCCGACAGGGAACACCGGGGAGCTGTTTTTT. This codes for CASSPTGNTGELFF.

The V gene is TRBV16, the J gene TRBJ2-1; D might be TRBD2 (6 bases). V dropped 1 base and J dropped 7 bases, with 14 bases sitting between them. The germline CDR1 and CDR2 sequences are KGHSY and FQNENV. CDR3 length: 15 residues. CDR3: CASSQLSAGRNEQFF. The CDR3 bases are TGTGCCAGCAGCCAATTGTCAGCGGGCCGGAATGAGCAGTTCTTC.

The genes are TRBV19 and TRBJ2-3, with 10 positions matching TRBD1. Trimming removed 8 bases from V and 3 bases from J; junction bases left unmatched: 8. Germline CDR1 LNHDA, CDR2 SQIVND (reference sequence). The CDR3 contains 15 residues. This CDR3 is CASGDRGVRTDTQYF. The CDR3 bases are TGTGCCAGTGGGGACAGGGGCGTTAGAACAGATACGCAGTATTTT. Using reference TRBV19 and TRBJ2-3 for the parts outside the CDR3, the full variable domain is DGGITQSPKYLFRKEGQNVTLSCEQNLNHDAMYWYRQDPGQGLRLIYYSQIVNDFQKGDIAEGYSVSREKKESFPLTVTSAQKNPTAFYLCASGDRGVRTDTQYFGPGTRLTVL.

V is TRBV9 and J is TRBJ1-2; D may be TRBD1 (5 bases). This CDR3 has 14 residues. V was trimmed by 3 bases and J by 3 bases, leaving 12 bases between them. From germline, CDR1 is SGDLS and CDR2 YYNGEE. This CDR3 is CASSADIRDYGYTF. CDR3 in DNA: TGTGCCAGCAGCGCGGACATCAGGGACTATGGCTACACCTTC.

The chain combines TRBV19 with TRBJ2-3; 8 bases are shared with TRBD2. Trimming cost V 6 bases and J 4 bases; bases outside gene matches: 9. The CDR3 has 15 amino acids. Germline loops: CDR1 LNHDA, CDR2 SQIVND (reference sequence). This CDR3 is CASRPGTSLADTQYF. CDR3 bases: TGTGCCAGTAGACCCGGGACTAGTCTCGCAGATACGCAGTATTTT.

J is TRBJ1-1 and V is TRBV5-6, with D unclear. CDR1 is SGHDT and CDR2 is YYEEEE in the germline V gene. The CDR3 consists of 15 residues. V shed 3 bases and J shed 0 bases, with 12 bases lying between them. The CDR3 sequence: CASSSLRLVNTEAFF. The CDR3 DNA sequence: TGTGCCAGCAGCTCGCTGAGACTGGTGAACACTGAAGCTTTCTTT.

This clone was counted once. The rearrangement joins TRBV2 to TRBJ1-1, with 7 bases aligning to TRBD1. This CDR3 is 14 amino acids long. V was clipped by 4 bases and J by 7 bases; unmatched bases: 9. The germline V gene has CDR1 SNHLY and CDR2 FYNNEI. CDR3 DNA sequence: TGTGCCAGCAGTGGGTACGGGACAGCCGGTGAAGCTTTCTTT. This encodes CASSGYGTAGEAFF.

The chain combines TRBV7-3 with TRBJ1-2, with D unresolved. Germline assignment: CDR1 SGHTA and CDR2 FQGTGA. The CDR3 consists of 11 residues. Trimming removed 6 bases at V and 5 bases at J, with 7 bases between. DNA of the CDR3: TGTGCCAGCAGTCGAGCTTATGGCTACACCTTC. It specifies CASSRAYGYTF.

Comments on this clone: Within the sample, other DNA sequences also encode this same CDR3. CDR3 sequence (DNA): TGCGCCAGCAGCTTGGAGGGGTTGGGCGAGCAGTACTTC. Its translation is CASSLEGLGEQYF. This chain joins TRBV5-1 and TRBJ2-7, with D perhaps TRBD1 (5 bases). This CDR3 has 13 residues. Germline values: CDR1 SGHRS, CDR2 YFSETQ. Trimming cost V 0 bases and J 6 bases, with 10 bases left between them.

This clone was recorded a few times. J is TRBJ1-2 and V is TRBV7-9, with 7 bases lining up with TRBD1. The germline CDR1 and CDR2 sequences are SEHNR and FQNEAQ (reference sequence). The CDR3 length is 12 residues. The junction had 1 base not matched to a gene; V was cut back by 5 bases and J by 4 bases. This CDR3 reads CASSAGGYGYTF. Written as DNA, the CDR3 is TGTGCCAGCAGCGCAGGGGGCTATGGCTACACCTTC.

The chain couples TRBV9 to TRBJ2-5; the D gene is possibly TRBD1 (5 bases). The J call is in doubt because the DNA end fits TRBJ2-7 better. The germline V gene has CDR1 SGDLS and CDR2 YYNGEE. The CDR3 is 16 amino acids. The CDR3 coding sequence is TGTGCCAGCAGCGTAGGGGGCAGGGTAGGACCCTACGAGCAGTACTTC. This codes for CASSVGGRVGPYEQYF.

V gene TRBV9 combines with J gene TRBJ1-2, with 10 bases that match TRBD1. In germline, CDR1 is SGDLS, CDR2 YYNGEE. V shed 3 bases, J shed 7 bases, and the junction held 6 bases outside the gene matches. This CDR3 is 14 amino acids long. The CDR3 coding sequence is TGTGCCAGCAGCGCCGGGACAGGGGAGCTTGGCTACACCTTC. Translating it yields CASSAGTGELGYTF.

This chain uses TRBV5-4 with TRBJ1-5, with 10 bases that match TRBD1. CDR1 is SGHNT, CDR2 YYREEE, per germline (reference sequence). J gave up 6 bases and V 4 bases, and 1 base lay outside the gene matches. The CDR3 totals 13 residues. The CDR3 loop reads CASSGDRGQPQHF. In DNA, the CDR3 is TGTGCCAGCAGCGGGGACAGGGGTCAGCCCCAGCATTTT.

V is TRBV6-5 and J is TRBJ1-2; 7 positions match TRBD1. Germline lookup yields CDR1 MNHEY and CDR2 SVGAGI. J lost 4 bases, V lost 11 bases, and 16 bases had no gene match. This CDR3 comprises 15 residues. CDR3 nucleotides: TGTGCCGCCGAGGGCCCAGGGGGATCCGGCTATGGCTACACCTTC. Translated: CAAEGPGGSGYGYTF.

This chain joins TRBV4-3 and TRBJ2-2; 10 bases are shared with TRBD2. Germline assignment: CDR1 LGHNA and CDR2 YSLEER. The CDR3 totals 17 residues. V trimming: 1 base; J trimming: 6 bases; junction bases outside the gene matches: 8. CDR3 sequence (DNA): TGCGCCAGCAGCCAAGGGACTAGCGGAATAGGACCCGGGGAGCTGTTTTTT. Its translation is CASSQGTSGIGPGELFF.